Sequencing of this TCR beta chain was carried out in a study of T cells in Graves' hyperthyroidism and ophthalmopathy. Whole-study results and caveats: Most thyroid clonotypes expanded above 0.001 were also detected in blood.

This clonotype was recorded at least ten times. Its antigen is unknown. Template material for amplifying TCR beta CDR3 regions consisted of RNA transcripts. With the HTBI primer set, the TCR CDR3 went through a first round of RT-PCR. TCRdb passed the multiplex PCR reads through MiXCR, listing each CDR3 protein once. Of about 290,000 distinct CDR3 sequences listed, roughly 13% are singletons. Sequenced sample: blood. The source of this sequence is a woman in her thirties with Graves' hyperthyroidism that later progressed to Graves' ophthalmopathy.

In DNA, the CDR3 is TGTGCCAGCAGTGAATGGCGGGAGGAGACCCAGTACTTC. It translates to CASSEWREETQYF. This chain links TRBV2 with TRBJ2-5; 7 bases are a match to TRBD2. This CDR3 has 13 amino acids. V shed 2 bases, J shed 5 bases, and the junction held 2 bases outside the gene matches. Germline lookup yields CDR1 SNHLY and CDR2 FYNNEI.